Given below is one TCR beta chain in context. Its antigen is undetermined. The data belong to a study of cytomegalovirus exposure and HLA in healthy donors. On the study more broadly: The early release's HLA-typed donors yielded some 85 million unique TCRs. Whole-study findings and limits: Serostatus for CMV was the only available immune exposure information. In vitro, three CMV-associated chains proved specific for CMV antigens.

CDR3 length: 16 residues. CDR1 and CDR2 (germline): SEHNR, FQNEAQ (reference sequence). The V segment lost 2 bases and the J segment 1 base; nucleotides outside the gene matches: 4. In the PCR, 60 Vbeta and 13 Jbeta primers were used. The assay was immunoSEQ multiplex PCR, and TCRdb's table has in-frame clones only and misses some. The sample lists more than 95,000 clones, approximately 80% seen once, with over 3.5% in the top ten. The chain links TRBV7-9 to TRBJ2-7, with 11 bases lining up with TRBD2. The sample comprised PBMCs. The receptor comes from a man aged 25-45 years in good health and CMV-seropositive. The CDR3 nucleotides are TGTGCCAGCAGCTTACTAGCGGGAGGTTATTCCTACGAGCAGTACTTC. Its translation is CASSLLAGGYSYEQYF.